Listed below are T cell receptor beta chains from one sample, sequenced in a study of blood T cell repertoires in COVID-19. This table comes from immunoSEQ multiplex PCR, and its TCRdb copy is limited to in-frame clones, with some not included. In the table there are approximately 54,000 clones, approximately 85% of which are singletons. Sequencing input: peripheral blood. The receptor source for this set is a human donor in a cohort sampled during active COVID-19. Each CDR3 is given with its conserved first and last residue. A D gene is named only where the DNA matches it firmly. Size is omitted from some rows. Given values are once, few, many or a class for expanded clones.

d_call,j_call,clone_size,v_call,cdr3_aa,cdr3_nt
TRBD2,TRBJ2-1,-,TRBV23-1,CASSQSSGLAGSDEQFF,TGCGCCAGCAGTCAATCTTCCGGGCTAGCGGGATCAGATGAGCAGTTCTTC
-,TRBJ2-5,-,TRBV4-1,CASSLGLLQETQYF,TGCGCCAGCAGCCTGGGACTCCTTCAAGAGACCCAGTACTTC
TRBD1,TRBJ2-7,-,TRBV19,CASSIGDRGHEQYF,TGTGCCAGTAGTATTGGGGACAGGGGCCACGAGCAGTACTTC
-,TRBJ2-5,-,TRBV6-4,CASSATGTPGAQYF,TGTGCCAGCAGTGCCACCGGGACCCCGGGGGCCCAGTACTTC
TRBD2,TRBJ2-1,-,TRBV7-9,CASSLGTSGDNEQFF,TGTGCCAGCAGCTTAGGGACTAGCGGCGACAATGAGCAGTTCTTC
-,TRBJ2-3,-,TRBV27,CASSLMGLGTDTQYF,TGTGCCAGCAGTTTGATGGGGCTCGGCACAGATACGCAGTATTTT
TRBD1,TRBJ1-3,-,TRBV7-7,CASSSNYFLGQGARGNTIYF,TGTGCCAGCAGCTCAAACTATTTTCTGGGACAGGGGGCGCGAGGAAACACCATATATTTT
TRBD1,TRBJ1-2,-,TRBV3-1/TRBV3-2,CASSPKLAGQGFYGYTF,TGTGCCAGCAGCCCCAAATTGGCAGGACAGGGGTTTTATGGCTACACCTTC
TRBD1,TRBJ1-4,-,TRBV7-9,CASSLQGAGEKLFF,TGTGCCAGCAGCTTACAGGGGGCAGGAGAAAAACTGTTTTTT
-,TRBJ1-3,-,TRBV18,CASSPPIYLDSSGNTIYF,TGTGCCAGCTCACCACCGATCTATCTTGACAGCTCTGGAAACACCATATATTTT
-,TRBJ2-5,-,TRBV14,CASSQVLNSVLQNRGRPQETQYF,TGTGCCAGCAGCCAAGTCCTTAATTCGGTATTACAAAATCGGGGGAGGCCGCAAGAGACCCAGTACTTC
TRBD2,TRBJ2-1,-,TRBV11-3,CASSLRFAGGLVNNEQFF,TGTGCCAGCAGCTTAAGGTTCGCGGGGGGCCTCGTGAACAATGAGCAGTTCTTC
TRBD1,TRBJ2-1,-,TRBV10-3,CAISEGGTGRRYNEQFF,TGTGCCATCAGTGAAGGGGGGACAGGCCGACGGTACAATGAGCAGTTCTTC
-,TRBJ2-7,few,TRBV11-2,CASAKVSGPKGEQYF,TGTGCCAGCGCTAAGGTTAGCGGTCCCAAGGGCGAGCAGTACTTC
TRBD2,TRBJ2-3,few,TRBV6-5,CASRRASGGADTQYF,TGTGCCAGTCGGAGGGCTAGCGGGGGGGCAGATACGCAGTATTTT
-,TRBJ1-3,-,TRBV10-2,CASSAKIGNTIYF,TGCGCCAGCAGTGCCAAAATTGGAAACACCATATATTTT
TRBD2,TRBJ2-1,-,TRBV7-6,CASSLLAGEVDEQFF,TGTGCCAGCAGCTTACTAGCGGGAGAGGTGGATGAGCAGTTCTTC
TRBD2,TRBJ2-3,-,TRBV6-5,CASSRQRGGPDTQYF,TGTGCCAGCAGTCGGCAGCGGGGGGGCCCAGATACGCAGTATTTT
TRBD2,TRBJ2-1,-,TRBV2,CASSRLAGVSNEQFF,TGTGCCAGCAGCCGCCTAGCGGGAGTTTCGAATGAGCAGTTCTTC
TRBD2,TRBJ2-3,-,TRBV3-1/TRBV3-2,CASSQFAGELADTQYF,TGTGCCAGCAGCCAATTCGCGGGGGAGTTGGCAGATACGCAGTATTTT
-,TRBJ2-3,-,TRBV11-2,CASSPTDTQYF,TGTGCCAGCAGCCCGACAGATACGCAGTATTTT
-,TRBJ1-1,-,TRBV3-1/TRBV3-2,CASSQWGLHTEAFF,TGTGCCAGCAGCCAATGGGGACTCCACACTGAAGCTTTCTTT
TRBD1,TRBJ2-1,few,TRBV10-1,CASSAGTGNHNEQFF,TGCGCCAGCAGTGCCGGGACAGGTAACCACAATGAGCAGTTCTTC
-,TRBJ2-7,-,TRBV4-2,CASSQDIKRTKDYEQYF,TGTGCCAGCAGCCAAGATATTAAGAGGACTAAGGACTACGAGCAGTACTTC
-,TRBJ1-1,-,TRBV3-1/TRBV3-2,CASSQAGALNTEAFF,TGTGCCAGCAGCCAAGCAGGGGCCCTGAACACTGAAGCTTTCTTT